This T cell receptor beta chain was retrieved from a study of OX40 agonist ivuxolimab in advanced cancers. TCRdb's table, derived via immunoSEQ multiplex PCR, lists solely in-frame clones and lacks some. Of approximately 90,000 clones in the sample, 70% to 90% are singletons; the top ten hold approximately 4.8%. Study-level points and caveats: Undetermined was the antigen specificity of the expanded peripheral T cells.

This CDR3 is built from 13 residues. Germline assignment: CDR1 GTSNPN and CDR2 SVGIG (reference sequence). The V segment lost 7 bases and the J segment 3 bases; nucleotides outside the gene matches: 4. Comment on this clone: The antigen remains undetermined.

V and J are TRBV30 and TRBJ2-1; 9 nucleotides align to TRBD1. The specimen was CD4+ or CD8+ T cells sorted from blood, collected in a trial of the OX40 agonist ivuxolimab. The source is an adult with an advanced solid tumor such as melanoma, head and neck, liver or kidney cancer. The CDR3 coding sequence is TGTGCCTACAGGGGGCTCGGCTACAATGAGCAGTTCTTC. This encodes CAYRGLGYNEQFF.